This TCR beta chain was sequenced in a study of brain T cells in children with intractable seizures. The CDR3 runs 15 residues. The germline V gene encodes CDR1 MDHEN and CDR2 SYDVKM. Trimming shortened V by 1 base and J by 1 base, and 10 bases separated the two germline ends. Time point: blood from clinic visit 5 months post-surgery; TSC patient then seizure free. This table comes from immunoSEQ multiplex PCR, and its TCRdb copy is limited to in-frame clones, with some not included. The table records 340,000 or so clones, approximately 93% of them present only once. The sequencing used peripheral blood, collected more than 4 months after surgery. The sequence derives from a boy younger than two with tuberous sclerosis and intractable seizures. This rearrangement joins TRBV28 to TRBJ2-5; D is ambiguous. The CDR3 loop reads CASSLSSTPQETQYF. CDR3 nucleotide sequence: TGTGCCAGCAGTTTATCATCCACTCCCCAAGAGACCCAGTACTTC.